The 18 T cell receptor beta chains listed next were all sequenced from one sample in a study of technical replicates of blood from a handful of donors. Assay: immunoSEQ multiplex PCR; the TCRdb copy retains only in-frame clones and omits some. The sample has about 85,000 clones, around 94% seen once. The sequencing input was T cells isolated from PBMCs. These receptor sequences come from a human donor in good health.

J is TRBJ2-3 and V is TRBV7-6; 7 nucleotides align to TRBD2. Unmatched junction bases numbered 3, after V lost 1 base and J lost 5 bases. Germline V gene data show CDR1 as SGHVS and CDR2 as FNYEAQ. This CDR3 contains 14 residues. The CDR3 loop reads CASSLGSGVDTQYF. In nucleotides, the CDR3 is TGTGCCAGCAGCTTAGGGAGCGGGGTAGATACGCAGTATTTT.

This sequence joins TRBV7-2 and TRBJ2-7, with 7 bases aligning to TRBD2. The CDR3 contains 13 residues. CDR1 and CDR2 from the germline V gene are SGHTA and FQGNSA. The ends lost 6 bases at V and 5 bases at J; junction bases unmatched: 7. CDR3 loop: CASSSGSRDEQYF. The CDR3 nucleotides read TGTGCCAGCAGTAGCGGGTCGCGGGACGAGCAGTACTTC.

On this clone: Other nucleotide sequences in the sample specify the same CDR3. V gene TRBV4-1 combines with J gene TRBJ1-1, with TRBD1 as a possible D gene (5 bases). The CDR3 length is 13 residues. Germline values: CDR1 MGHRA, CDR2 YSYEKL. With 2 bases removed from V and 1 base from J, the gap between germline ends came to 5 bases. The CDR3: CASSQRGNTEAFF. The CDR3 DNA follows: TGCGCCAGCAGCCAAAGGGGGAACACTGAAGCTTTCTTT.

The J gene is TRBJ2-7, the V gene TRBV10-1; D gene ambiguous. The CDR3 consists of 13 residues. Per germline, CDR1 WNHNN and CDR2 SYGVQD (reference sequence). The V end was cut by 2 bases, the J end by 2 bases, with 7 bases between. CDR3 DNA: TGCGCCAGCAGTGAGGGCAGCGCCTACGAGCAGTACTTC. It specifies CASSEGSAYEQYF.

In regard to this clone: Other nucleotide sequences in the sample specify the same CDR3. V gene TRBV27 combines with J gene TRBJ1-1; D ambiguous. The CDR3 is made up of 13 amino acids. Germline CDR1 MNHEY, CDR2 SMNVEV (reference sequence). Trimming removed 2 bases from V and 5 bases from J, with 9 bases in between. In DNA form, the CDR3 reads TGTGCCAGCAGTTTACTAGGTGGGACTGAAGCTTTCTTT. It codes for CASSLLGGTEAFF.

The chain uses TRBV6-5 and TRBJ2-7, with unresolved D. Trimming shortened V by 0 bases and J by 4 bases, and 10 bases separated the two germline ends. Germline V gene lookup returns CDR1 MNHEY and CDR2 SVGAGI. This CDR3 region has 14 residues. This CDR3 reads CASSYSATPYEQYF. The CDR3, as DNA: TGTGCCAGCAGTTACTCCGCGACACCTTACGAGCAGTACTTC.

The chain has TRBV28 and TRBJ2-1; TRBD2 agrees at 10 bases. The CDR3 runs 16 residues. The germline V gene has CDR1 MDHEN and CDR2 SYDVKM. J lost 4 bases, V lost 4 bases, and 7 bases had no gene match. This CDR3 reads CASSSLLAGEYNEQFF. The CDR3 coding sequence is TGTGCCAGCAGTTCACTTCTAGCGGGAGAGTACAATGAGCAGTTCTTC.

The V gene is TRBV13, the J gene TRBJ1-2; D not certain. V dropped 6 bases and J dropped 8 bases, with 16 bases sitting between them. Looked up from germline, CDR1 is PRHDT and CDR2 is FYEKMQ (reference sequence). The CDR3 totals 13 residues. The CDR3 DNA is TGTGCCAGCAGTCAGGACCGGGCGGGAGGCTACACCTTC. Its translation is CASSQDRAGGYTF.

The gene calls are TRBV2 and TRBJ2-1; D is perhaps TRBD2 (6 bases). This CDR3 contains 14 residues. The V and J ends lost 1 base and 14 bases respectively, with 18 bases between them. Germline lookup yields CDR1 SNHLY and CDR2 FYNNEI. The chain's CDR3 is CASSEGGVALWEFF. CDR3 in DNA: TGTGCCAGCAGTGAAGGGGGGGTGGCCCTCTGGGAGTTCTTC.

The rearrangement joins TRBV6-4 to TRBJ1-4; D is possibly TRBD1 (5 bases). Germline V CDR1 and CDR2: MRHNA, SNTAGT. The CDR3 spans 14 residues. V was cut by 5 bases and J by 7 bases, with 14 bases left in between. The CDR3 spells CASSPDRDSEKLFF. In DNA, the CDR3 is TGTGCCAGCAGTCCAGACCGGGACTCTGAAAAACTGTTTTTT.

V usage is TRBV4-1 and J usage is TRBJ2-3, with D unresolved. The CDR3 contains 12 residues. In germline, CDR1 is MGHRA, CDR2 YSYEKL. The V end lost 1 base, the J end lost 5 bases, and 4 bases lay between the germline ends. The CDR3 region has the DNA TGCGCCAGCAGCCAAGCCCTAGATACGCAGTATTTT. Protein sequence: CASSQALDTQYF.

The rearrangement joins TRBV9 to TRBJ2-3; 7 bases match TRBD1. CDR3 size: 14 residues. Trimming at V came to 5 bases and at J to 3 bases, leaving 6 bases not matched to a gene. From germline, CDR1 is SGDLS and CDR2 YYNGEE. CDR3 amino acids: CASRPGGATDTQYF. CDR3 nucleotides: TGTGCCAGCAGGCCAGGGGGAGCTACAGATACGCAGTATTTT.

The rearrangement uses TRBV4-1 and TRBJ2-1, with D unclear. V was pared by 1 base and J by 7 bases, with 8 bases between. The CDR3 is 13 residues long. The V gene's germline CDR1 is MGHRA and CDR2 YSYEKL. CDR3 nucleotides: TGCGCCAGCAGCCAAGCGTCTAGGAATGAGCAGTTCTTC. Protein: CASSQASRNEQFF.

This rearrangement joins TRBV10-1 to TRBJ2-7, with 10 bases matching TRBD1. V lost 8 bases to trimming and J lost 6 bases; unmatched junction nucleotides: 7. This CDR3 is 13 amino acids long. Germline CDR1 and CDR2: WNHNN and SYGVQD (reference sequence). CDR3 in amino acids: CASGDRGSAEQYF. DNA for the CDR3: TGCGCCAGCGGGGACAGGGGTTCGGCCGAGCAGTACTTC.

The CDR3 spells CASSWDSRDDSIYF. CDR3 coding DNA: TGTGCCAGCAGTTGGGACAGTCGAGATGATTCCATATATTTT. V gene TRBV9 combines with J gene TRBJ1-3; 7 bases agree with TRBD1. Trimming removed 5 bases from V and 11 bases from J; junction bases left unmatched: 13. CDR3 length equals 14 residues. Germline assignment: CDR1 SGDLS and CDR2 YYNGEE.

The CDR3 loop is CASSFGSPGYEQYF. The CDR3 coding sequence is TGTGCCAGCAGCTTCGGGAGCCCCGGGTACGAGCAGTACTTC. The chain combines TRBV13 with TRBJ2-7, with D perhaps matching TRBD2 (6 bases). Between the trimmed V and J ends, which lost 3 bases and 4 bases, there was a span of 13 bases. The germline V gene encodes CDR1 PRHDT and CDR2 FYEKMQ (reference sequence). The CDR3 consists of 14 residues.

The chain links TRBV7-6 to TRBJ1-1, with a tentative D call TRBD1 (5 bases). Trimming pared 5 bases from V and 1 base from J, leaving 11 bases between. Germline V CDR1 and CDR2: SGHVS, FNYEAQ. The CDR3 totals 14 residues. This CDR3 is CASSLMTENTEAFF. CDR3 DNA sequence: TGTGCCAGCAGCCTGATGACAGAGAACACTGAAGCTTTCTTT.

The genes are TRBV11-2 and TRBJ1-1; possibly TRBD1 for D (5 bases). Between the trimmed V and J ends, which lost 1 base and 5 bases, there was a span of 14 bases. The CDR3 has 15 residues. The germline CDR1 and CDR2 sequences are SGHAT and FQNNGV. CDR3 nucleotide sequence: TGTGCCAGCAGCTTAGTCCATGGCAGGGTAACTGAAGCTTTCTTT. Its protein product is CASSLVHGRVTEAFF.